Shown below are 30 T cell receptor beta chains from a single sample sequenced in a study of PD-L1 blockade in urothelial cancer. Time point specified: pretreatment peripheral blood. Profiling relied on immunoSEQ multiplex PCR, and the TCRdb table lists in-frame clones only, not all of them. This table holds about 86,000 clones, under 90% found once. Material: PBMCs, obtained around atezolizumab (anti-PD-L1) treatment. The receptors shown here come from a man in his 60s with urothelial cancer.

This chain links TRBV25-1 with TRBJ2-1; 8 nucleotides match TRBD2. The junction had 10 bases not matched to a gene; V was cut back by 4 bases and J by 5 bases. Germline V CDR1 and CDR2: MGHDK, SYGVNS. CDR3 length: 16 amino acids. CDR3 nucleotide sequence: TGTGCCAGCAGTGCGACACATCGGGGGGGGAACAATGAGCAGTTCTTC. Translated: CASSATHRGGNNEQFF.

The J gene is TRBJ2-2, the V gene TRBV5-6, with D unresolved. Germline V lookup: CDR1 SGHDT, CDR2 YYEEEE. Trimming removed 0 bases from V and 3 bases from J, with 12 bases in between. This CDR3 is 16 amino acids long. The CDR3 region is CASSLGIGHYTGELFF. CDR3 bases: TGTGCCAGCAGCTTGGGTATCGGTCATTACACCGGGGAGCTGTTTTTT.

CDR3 residues: CASSGEGTGYYGYTF. CDR3 DNA sequence: TGTGCCAGCAGTGGGGAGGGGACAGGGTACTATGGCTACACCTTC. The V gene is TRBV28, the J gene TRBJ1-2; 9 bases align to TRBD1. The CDR3 spans 15 residues. With V trimmed by 5 bases and J by 3 bases, 7 bases remained unmatched. Germline CDR1 and CDR2: MDHEN and SYDVKM.

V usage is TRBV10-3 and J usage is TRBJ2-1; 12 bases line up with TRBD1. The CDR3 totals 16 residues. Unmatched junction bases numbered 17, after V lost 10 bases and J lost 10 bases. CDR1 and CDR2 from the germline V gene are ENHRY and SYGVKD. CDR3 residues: CATSATSGTGGQEQFF. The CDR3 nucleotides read TGTGCCACCTCGGCTACCTCCGGGACAGGGGGCCAAGAGCAGTTCTTC.

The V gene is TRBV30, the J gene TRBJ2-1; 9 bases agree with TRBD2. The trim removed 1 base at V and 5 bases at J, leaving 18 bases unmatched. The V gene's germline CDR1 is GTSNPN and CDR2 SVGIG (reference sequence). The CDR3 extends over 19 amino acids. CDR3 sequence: CAWSALRQGPAGGDNEQFF. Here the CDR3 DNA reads TGTGCCTGGAGTGCGCTGCGACAGGGACCGGCGGGGGGGGACAATGAGCAGTTCTTC.

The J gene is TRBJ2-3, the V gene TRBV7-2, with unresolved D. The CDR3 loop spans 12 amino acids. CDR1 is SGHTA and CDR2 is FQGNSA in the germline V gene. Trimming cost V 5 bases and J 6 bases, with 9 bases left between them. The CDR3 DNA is TGTGCCAGCAGCCCTTCAGCGGATACGCAGTATTTT. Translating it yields CASSPSADTQYF.

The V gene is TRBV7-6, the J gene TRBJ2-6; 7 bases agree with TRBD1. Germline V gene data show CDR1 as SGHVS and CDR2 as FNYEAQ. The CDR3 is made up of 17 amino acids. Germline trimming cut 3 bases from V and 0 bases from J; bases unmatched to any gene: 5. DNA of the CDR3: TGTGCCAGCAGCTTTGGACAGGTCCCCTCTGGGGCCAACGTCCTGACTTTC. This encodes CASSFGQVPSGANVLTF.

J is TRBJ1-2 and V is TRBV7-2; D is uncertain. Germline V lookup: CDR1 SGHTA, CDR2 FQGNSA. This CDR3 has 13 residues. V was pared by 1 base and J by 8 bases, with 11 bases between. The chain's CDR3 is CASSLGIARGYTF. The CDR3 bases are TGTGCCAGCAGCTTAGGTATAGCTAGGGGCTACACCTTC. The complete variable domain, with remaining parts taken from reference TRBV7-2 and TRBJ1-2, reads GAGVSQSPSNKVTEKGKDVELRCDPISGHTALYWYRQSLGQGLEFLIYFQGNSAPDKSGLPSDRFSAERTGGSVSTLTIQRTQQEDSAVYLCASSLGIARGYTFGSGTRLTVV.

CDR3 in amino acids: CASSLGLAGRTTDTQYF. CDR3 DNA sequence: TGTGCCAGCAGCTTAGGTCTAGCGGGACGAACCACAGATACGCAGTATTTT. V and J are TRBV7-8 and TRBJ2-3; 9 nucleotides agree with TRBD2. V dropped 1 base and J dropped 2; count of bases not matched to a gene: 7. The germline gives CDR1 SGHVS, CDR2 FQNEAQ. The CDR3 is made up of 17 amino acids.

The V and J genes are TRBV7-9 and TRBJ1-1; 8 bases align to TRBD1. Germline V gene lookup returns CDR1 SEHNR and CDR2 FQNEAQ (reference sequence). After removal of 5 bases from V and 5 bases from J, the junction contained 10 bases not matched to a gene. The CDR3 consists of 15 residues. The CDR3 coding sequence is TGTGCCAGCAGCATCACCGACAGGGGTGGGACTGAAGCTTTCTTT. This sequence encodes CASSITDRGGTEAFF.

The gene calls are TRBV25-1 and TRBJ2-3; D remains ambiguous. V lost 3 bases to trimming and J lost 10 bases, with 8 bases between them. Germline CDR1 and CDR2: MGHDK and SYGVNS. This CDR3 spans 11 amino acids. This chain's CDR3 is CASSDAVAQYF. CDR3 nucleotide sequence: TGTGCCAGCAGTGATGCGGTGGCGCAGTATTTT.

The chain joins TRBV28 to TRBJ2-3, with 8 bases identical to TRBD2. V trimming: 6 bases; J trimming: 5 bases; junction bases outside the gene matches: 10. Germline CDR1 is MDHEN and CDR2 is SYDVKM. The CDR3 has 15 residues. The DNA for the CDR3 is TGTGCCAGCAGCGGAGCGGGAGTTAAGGAAGATACGCAGTATTTT. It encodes CASSGAGVKEDTQYF.

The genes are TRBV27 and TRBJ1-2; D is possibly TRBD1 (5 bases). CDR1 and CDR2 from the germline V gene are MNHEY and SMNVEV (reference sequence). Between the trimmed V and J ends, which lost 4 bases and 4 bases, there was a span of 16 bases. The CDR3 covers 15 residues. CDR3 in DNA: TGTGCCAGCAGTTCGCTGGGCAGGGCTGTCTATGGCTACACCTTC. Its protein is CASSSLGRAVYGYTF.

The CDR3 reads CASSLTSVAYEQYF. The CDR3 DNA reads as TGTGCCAGCAGCCTGACTAGCGTCGCCTACGAGCAGTACTTC. V usage is TRBV7-2 and J usage is TRBJ2-7; TRBD2 agrees at 8 bases. Per the germline V gene, CDR1 is SGHTA and CDR2 is FQGNSA. The CDR3 length is 14 residues. With V trimmed by 5 bases and J by 2 bases, 5 bases remained unmatched.

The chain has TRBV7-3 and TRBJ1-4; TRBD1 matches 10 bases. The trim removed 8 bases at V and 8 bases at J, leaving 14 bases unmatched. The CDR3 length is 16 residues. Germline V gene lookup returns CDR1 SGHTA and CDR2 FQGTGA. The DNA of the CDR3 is TGTGCCAGCCGACAGGGGGCGCGTAGGTCAGGGGAAAAACTGTTTTTT. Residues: CASRQGARRSGEKLFF.

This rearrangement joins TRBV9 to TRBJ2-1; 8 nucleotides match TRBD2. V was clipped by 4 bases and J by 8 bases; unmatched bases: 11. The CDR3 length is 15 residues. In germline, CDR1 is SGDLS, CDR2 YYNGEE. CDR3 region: CASSRGGPRFYEQFF. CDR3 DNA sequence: TGTGCCAGCAGCCGGGGGGGGCCACGGTTCTATGAGCAGTTCTTC. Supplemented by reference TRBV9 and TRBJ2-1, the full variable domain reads DSGVTQTPKHLITATGQRVTLRCSPRSGDLSVYWYQQSLDQGLQFLIQYYNGEERAKGNILERFSAQQFPDLHSELNLSSLELGDSALYFCASSRGGPRFYEQFFGPGTRLTVL.

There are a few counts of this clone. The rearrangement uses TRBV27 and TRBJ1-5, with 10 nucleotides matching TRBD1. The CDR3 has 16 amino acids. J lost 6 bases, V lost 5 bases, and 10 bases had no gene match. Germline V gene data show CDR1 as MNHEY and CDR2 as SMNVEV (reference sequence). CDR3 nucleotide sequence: TGTGCCAGCAGTGATGAGACAGGGGGCCTGTTTCAGCCCCAGCATTTT. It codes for CASSDETGGLFQPQHF.

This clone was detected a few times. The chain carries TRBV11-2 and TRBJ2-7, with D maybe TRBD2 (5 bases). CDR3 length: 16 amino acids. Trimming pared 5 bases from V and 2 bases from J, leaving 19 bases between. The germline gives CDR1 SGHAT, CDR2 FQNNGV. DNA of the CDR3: TGTGCCAGCAGCGCCATTCGGGGTGCACGCGCCTACGAGCAGTACTTC. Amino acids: CASSAIRGARAYEQYF.

CDR3 protein: CASSQGVDRGNQPQHF. The CDR3 DNA sequence: TGCGCCAGCAGCCAAGGAGTTGACAGGGGCAATCAGCCCCAGCATTTT. The J gene is TRBJ1-5, the V gene TRBV4-3; 7 bases fit TRBD1. The CDR3 contains 16 residues. Trimming at V came to 1 base and at J to 2 bases, leaving 5 bases not matched to a gene. Germline V gene sequence: CDR1 LGHNA, CDR2 YSLEER.

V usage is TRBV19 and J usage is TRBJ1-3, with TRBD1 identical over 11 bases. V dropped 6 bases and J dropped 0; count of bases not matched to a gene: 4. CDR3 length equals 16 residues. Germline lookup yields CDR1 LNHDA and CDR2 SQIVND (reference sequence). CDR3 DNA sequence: TGTGCCAGTAGCCGGACAGGGGGCAGCTCTGGAAACACCATATATTTT. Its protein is CASSRTGGSSGNTIYF.

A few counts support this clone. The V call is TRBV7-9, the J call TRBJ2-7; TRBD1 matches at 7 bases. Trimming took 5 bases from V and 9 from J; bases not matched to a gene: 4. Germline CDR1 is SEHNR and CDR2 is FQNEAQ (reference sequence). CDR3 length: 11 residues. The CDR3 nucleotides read TGTGCCAGCAGCGTACAGGGGTGGCAGTACTTC. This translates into CASSVQGWQYF.

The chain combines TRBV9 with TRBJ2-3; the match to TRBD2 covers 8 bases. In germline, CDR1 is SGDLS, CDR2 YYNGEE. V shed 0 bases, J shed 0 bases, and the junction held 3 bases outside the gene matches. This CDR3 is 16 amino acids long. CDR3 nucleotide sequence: TGTGCCAGCAGCGTAGTAGCGGGGCATAGCACAGATACGCAGTATTTT. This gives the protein CASSVVAGHSTDTQYF. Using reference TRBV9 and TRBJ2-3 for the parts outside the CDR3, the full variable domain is DSGVTQTPKHLITATGQRVTLRCSPRSGDLSVYWYQQSLDQGLQFLIQYYNGEERAKGNILERFSAQQFPDLHSELNLSSLELGDSALYFCASSVVAGHSTDTQYFGPGTRLTVL.

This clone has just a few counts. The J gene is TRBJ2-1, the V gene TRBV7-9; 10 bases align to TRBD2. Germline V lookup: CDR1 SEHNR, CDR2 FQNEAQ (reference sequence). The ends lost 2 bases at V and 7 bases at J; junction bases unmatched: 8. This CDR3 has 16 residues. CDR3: CASSLSSGRAVNEQFF. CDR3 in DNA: TGTGCCAGCAGCTTATCCAGCGGGAGGGCCGTAAATGAGCAGTTCTTC. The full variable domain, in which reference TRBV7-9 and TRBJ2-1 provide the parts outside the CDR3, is DTGVSQNPRHKITKRGQNVTFRCDPISEHNRLYWYRQTLGQGPEFLTYFQNEAQLEKSRLLSDRFSAERPKGSFSTLEIQRTEQGDSAMYLCASSLSSGRAVNEQFFGPGTRLTVL.

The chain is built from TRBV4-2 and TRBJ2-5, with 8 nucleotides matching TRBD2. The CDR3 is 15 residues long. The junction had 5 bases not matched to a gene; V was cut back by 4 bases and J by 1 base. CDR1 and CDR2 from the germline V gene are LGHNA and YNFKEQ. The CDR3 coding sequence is TGTGCCAGCAGCCTCAGTAGCGGGACCCAAGAGACCCAGTACTTC. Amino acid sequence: CASSLSSGTQETQYF.

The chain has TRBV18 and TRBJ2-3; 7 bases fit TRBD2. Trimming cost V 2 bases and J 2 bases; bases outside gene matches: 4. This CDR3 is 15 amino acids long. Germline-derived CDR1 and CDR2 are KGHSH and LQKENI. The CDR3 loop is CASSPKRGITDTQYF. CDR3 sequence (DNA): TGTGCCAGCTCACCAAAGCGGGGAATCACAGATACGCAGTATTTT.

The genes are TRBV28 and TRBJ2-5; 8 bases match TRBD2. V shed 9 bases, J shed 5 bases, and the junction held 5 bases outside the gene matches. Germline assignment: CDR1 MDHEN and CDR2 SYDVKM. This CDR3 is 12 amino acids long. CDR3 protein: CASSGIVETQYF. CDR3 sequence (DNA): TGTGCCAGTAGCGGGATTGTGGAGACCCAGTACTTC.

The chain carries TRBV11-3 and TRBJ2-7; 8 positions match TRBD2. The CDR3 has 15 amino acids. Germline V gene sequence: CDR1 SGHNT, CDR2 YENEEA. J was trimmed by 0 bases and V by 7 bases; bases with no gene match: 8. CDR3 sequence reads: CASTMQAGDSYEQYF. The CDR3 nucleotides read TGTGCCAGCACCATGCAAGCGGGGGACTCCTACGAGCAGTACTTC.

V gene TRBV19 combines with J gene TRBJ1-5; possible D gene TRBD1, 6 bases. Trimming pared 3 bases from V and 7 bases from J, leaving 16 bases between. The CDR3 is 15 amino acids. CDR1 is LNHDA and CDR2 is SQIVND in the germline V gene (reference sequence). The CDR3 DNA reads TGTGCCAGTAGTATGGTACAGGGTCTATACCAGCCCCAGCATTTT. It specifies CASSMVQGLYQPQHF.

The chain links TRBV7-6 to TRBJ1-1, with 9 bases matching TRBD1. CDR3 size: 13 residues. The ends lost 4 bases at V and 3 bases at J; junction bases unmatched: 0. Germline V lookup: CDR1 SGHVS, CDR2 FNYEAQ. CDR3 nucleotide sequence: TGTGCCAGCAGCTGGACAGGGGACACTGAAGCTTTCTTT. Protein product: CASSWTGDTEAFF.

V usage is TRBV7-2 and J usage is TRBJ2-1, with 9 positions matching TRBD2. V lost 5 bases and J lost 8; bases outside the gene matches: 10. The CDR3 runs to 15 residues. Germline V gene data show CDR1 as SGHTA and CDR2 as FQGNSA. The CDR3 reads CASSLSASGVYEQFF. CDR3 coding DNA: TGTGCCAGCAGCCTTAGTGCTAGCGGGGTATATGAGCAGTTCTTC. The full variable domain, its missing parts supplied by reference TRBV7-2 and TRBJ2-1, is GAGVSQSPSNKVTEKGKDVELRCDPISGHTALYWYRQSLGQGLEFLIYFQGNSAPDKSGLPSDRFSAERTGGSVSTLTIQRTQQEDSAVYLCASSLSASGVYEQFFGPGTRLTVL.